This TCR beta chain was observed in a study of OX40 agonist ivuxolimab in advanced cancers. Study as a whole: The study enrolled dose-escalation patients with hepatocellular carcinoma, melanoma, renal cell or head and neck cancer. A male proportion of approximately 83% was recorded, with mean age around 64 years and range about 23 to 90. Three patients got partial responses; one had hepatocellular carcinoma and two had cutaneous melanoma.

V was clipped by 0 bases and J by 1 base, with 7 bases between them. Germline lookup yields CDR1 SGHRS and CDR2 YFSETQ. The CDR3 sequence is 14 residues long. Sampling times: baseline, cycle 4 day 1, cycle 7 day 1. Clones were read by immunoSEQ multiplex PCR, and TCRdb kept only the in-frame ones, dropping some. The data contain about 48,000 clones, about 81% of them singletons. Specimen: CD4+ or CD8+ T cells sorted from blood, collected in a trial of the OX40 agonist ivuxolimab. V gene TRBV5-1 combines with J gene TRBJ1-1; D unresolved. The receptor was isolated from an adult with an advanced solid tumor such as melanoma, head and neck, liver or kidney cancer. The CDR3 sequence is CASSLGSSNTEAFF. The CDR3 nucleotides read TGCGCCAGCAGCTTGGGCTCGTCGAACACTGAAGCTTTCTTT.